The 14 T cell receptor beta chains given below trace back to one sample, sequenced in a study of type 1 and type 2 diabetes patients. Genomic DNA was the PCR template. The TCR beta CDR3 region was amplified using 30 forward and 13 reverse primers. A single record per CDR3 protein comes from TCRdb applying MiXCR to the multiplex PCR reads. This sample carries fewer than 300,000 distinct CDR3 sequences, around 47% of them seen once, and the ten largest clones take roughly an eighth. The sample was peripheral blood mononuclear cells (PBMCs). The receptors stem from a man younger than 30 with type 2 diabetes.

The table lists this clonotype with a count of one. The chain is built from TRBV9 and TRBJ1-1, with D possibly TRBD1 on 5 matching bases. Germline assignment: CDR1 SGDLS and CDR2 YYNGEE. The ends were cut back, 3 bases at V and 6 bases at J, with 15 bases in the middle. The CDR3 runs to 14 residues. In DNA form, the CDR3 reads TGTGCCAGCAGCGCCGGACATCAAGGCTCTGAAGCTTTCTTT. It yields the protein CASSAGHQGSEAFF.

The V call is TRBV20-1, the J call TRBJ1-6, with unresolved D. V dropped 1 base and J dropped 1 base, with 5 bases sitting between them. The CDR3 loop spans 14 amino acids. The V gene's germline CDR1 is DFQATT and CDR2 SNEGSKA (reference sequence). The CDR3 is CSARGVSYNSPLHF. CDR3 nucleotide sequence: TGCAGTGCTAGAGGGGTTTCCTATAATTCACCCCTCCACTTT.

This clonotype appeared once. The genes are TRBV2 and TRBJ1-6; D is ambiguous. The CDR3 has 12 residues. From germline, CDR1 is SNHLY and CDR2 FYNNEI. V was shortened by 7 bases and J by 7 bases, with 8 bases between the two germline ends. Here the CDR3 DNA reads TGTGCCAGCACCTTTCAAAATTCACCCCTCCACTTT. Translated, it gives CASTFQNSPLHF.

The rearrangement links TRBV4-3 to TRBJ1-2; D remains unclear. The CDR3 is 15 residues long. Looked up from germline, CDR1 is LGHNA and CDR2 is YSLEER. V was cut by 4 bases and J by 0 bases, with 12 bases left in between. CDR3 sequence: CASSRGLNANYGYTF. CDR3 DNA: TGCGCCAGCAGCCGAGGGCTAAATGCTAACTATGGCTACACCTTC.

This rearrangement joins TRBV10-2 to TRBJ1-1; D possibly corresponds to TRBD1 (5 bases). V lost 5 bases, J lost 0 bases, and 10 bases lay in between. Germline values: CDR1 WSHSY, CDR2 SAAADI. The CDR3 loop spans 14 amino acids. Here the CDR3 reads CASSKRTMNTEAFF. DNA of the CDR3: TGCGCCAGCAGTAAAAGGACAATGAACACTGAAGCTTTCTTT.

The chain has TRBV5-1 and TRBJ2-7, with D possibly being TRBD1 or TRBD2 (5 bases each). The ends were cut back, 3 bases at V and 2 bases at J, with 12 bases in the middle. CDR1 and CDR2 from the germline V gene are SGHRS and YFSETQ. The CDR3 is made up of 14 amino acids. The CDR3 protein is CASSSPGTTYEQYF. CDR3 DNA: TGCGCCAGCAGCTCCCCCGGGACGACCTACGAGCAGTACTTC.

In nucleotides, the CDR3 is TGTGCCAGCAGTTCCCCCTCTTCCCCAGAGGCAGGTGGGCAGTTCTTC. This sequence encodes CASSSPSSPEAGGQFF. The V gene is TRBV27, the J gene TRBJ2-7; no clear D gene. The assigned J gene may be wrong: the sequence end matches TRBJ2-1 better. The CDR3 length is 16 residues. Germline values: CDR1 MNHEY, CDR2 SMNVEV (reference sequence).

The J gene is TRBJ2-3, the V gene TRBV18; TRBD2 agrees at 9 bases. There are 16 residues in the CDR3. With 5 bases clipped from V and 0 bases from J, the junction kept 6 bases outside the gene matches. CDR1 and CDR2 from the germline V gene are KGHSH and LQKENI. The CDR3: CASSTMTSGSTDTQYF. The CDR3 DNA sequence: TGTGCCAGCTCAACAATGACTAGCGGAAGCACAGATACGCAGTATTTT.

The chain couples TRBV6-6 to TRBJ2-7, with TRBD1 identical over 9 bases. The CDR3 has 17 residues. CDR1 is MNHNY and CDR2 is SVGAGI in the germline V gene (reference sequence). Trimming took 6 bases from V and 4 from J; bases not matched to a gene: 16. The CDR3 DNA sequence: TGTGCCAGCAGCAAATTTCGACCGGGACAGGGACCTTACGAGCAGTACTTC. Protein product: CASSKFRPGQGPYEQYF.

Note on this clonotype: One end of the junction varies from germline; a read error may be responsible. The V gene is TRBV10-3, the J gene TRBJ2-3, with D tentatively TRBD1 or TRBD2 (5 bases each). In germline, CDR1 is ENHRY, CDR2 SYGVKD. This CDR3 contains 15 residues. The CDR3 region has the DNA TGTGCCACCAGTGATTCGGGACGAGGGACAGATACGCAGTATTTT. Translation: CATSDSGRGTDTQYF.

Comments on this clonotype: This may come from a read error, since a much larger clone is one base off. The CDR3 protein is CASSIGAEQNTEAFF. The CDR3 coding sequence is TGTGCCAGCAGCATAGGGGCAGAGCAGAACACTGAAGCTTTCTTT. The rearrangement uses TRBV27 and TRBJ1-1; D perhaps matches TRBD1 (5 bases). This CDR3 contains 15 residues. Trimming cost V 6 bases and J 1 base, with 15 bases left between them. Germline V CDR1 and CDR2: MNHEY, SMNVEV (reference sequence).

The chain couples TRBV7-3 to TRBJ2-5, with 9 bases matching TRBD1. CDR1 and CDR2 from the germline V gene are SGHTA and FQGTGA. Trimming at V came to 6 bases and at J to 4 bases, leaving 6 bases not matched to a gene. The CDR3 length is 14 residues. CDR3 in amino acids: CASSWDRVAETQYF. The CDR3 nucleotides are TGTGCCAGCAGTTGGGACAGGGTGGCAGAGACCCAGTACTTC.

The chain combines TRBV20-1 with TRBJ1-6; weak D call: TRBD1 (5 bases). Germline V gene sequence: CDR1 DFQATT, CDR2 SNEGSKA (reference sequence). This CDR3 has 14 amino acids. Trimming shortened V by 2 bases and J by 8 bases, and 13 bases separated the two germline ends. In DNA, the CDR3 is TGCAGTGCTAGAAAATTCGGGGGGGATTCACCCCTCCACTTT. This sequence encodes CSARKFGGDSPLHF.

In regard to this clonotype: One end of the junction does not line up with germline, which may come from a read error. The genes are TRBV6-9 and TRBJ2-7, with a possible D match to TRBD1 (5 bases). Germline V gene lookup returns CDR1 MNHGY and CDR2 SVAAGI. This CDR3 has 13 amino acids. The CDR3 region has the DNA TGTGCCATCAGTGAGCAGGGCTGGTACGAGCAGTACTTC. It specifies CAISEQGWYEQYF.